The entry below gives a single TCR beta chain sequence along with its context. There are a few counts of this clone. Its antigen is not yet known. No much larger clone exists at a distance of one base, and base qualities are not known. The sample originates from a study of OX40 agonist ivuxolimab in advanced cancers. For context, the study as a whole: Ivuxolimab was a fully human IgG2 agonistic monoclonal antibody targeting the costimulatory receptor OX40 (CD134). Intravenous ivuxolimab was administered to patients every 2 weeks at six dose levels: 0.01, 0.1, 0.3, 1.5, 3 and 10 mg/kg. Of the approximately 50 dose-escalation patients, hepatocellular carcinoma was present in about 20, melanoma in approximately 15, renal cell carcinoma in 9 and head and neck cancer in 9. The dose-escalation cohort was approximately 83% male with a mean age of about 60 years, ranging from roughly 23 to 90. Prior anti-PD-1, anti-PD-L1 or anti-CTLA-4 therapy was permitted, and checkpoint inhibitors had been received by more than 35% of dose-escalation patients. Partial responses were achieved by three dose-escalation patients, of whom one had hepatocellular carcinoma and two had cutaneous melanoma. Peripheral TCRbeta sequencing aimed to test whether ivuxolimab altered TCR sequence diversity and caused clonal T-cell expansion. The paper describes the monotherapy dose-escalation part (N of about 57 patients) of the phase I trial of ivuxolimab. Study-wide conclusions, independent of this receptor: Clonal expansion of both CD4+ and CD8+ blood T cells was observed from baseline to week 6 at doses 0.1 to 3.0 mg/kg. The antigen specificity of the clonally expanded peripheral T cells was not determined. In partial responders in the 0.1-3.0 mg/kg groups, normalized peripheral clonal expansion was found to be among the lowest, especially among CD8+ T cells. Low levels of normalized T-cell clonal expansion were also shown by some nonresponding patients. On average, CD8+ T cells showed more expanded clones than CD4+ T cells after ivuxolimab.

The trial excluded patients who had a history of autoimmune disease or were on systemic immunosuppression. Peripheral blood for TCR sequencing was collected from all dose cohorts at baseline, on cycle 4 day 1, and on cycle 7 day 1. The samples were drawn from a first-in-human, open-label, multicenter phase I dose-escalation trial of ivuxolimab. Adults with locally advanced or metastatic melanoma, renal cell, hepatocellular, or head and neck squamous cell carcinoma were enrolled in the trial. Before TCR sequencing, CD4+ T cells and CD8+ T cells were sorted from peripheral blood as separate populations. The germline V gene supplies CDR1 MDHEN and CDR2 SYDVKM. V is reduced by 6 bases and J by 2 bases, leaving a spacing of 17 bases between them. The CDR3 runs 15 residues from the cysteine to the phenylalanine. CDR3 DNA is the only sequence kept; it has 45 bases, read in frame from the first base. Genomic DNA was extracted from sorted cells for sequencing of the TCRbeta CDR3 region. The immunoSEQ Assay was used to sequence the TCRbeta CDR3 regions. As stored in TCRdb, this immuneACCESS dataset retains in-frame rearrangements with V and J assigned. A fraction of the clones does not appear; measured against another copy, unresolved V genes explain less than half of the discrepancy, and the remainder lacks a known reason. This sample gives about 47,000 clones in total; around 86% of them show up just once. The top ten constitute approximately 6.1% of the sample.

Sequences were derived from CD4+ or CD8+ T cells sorted from blood, sampled in a trial of the OX40 agonist ivuxolimab. This sequence uses TRBV28 and TRBJ2-7; the D gene assignment is perhaps TRBD1 or TRBD2, with each matching 7 bases. This clonotype was sampled from an adult with an advanced solid tumor such as melanoma, head and neck, liver or kidney cancer. The bases are TGTGCCAGCAGCGTCCGGGCAGGGGGGGCCTACGAGCAGTACTTC. The encoded protein is CASSVRAGGAYEQYF. Joined to the reference TRBV28 and TRBJ2-7 proteins, this CDR3 gives the full variable domain: DVKVTQSSRYLVKRTGEKVFLECVQDMDHENMFWYRQDPGLGLRLIYFSYDVKMKEKGDIPEGYSVSREKKERFSLILESASTNQTSMYLCASSVRAGGAYEQYFGPGTRLTVT.